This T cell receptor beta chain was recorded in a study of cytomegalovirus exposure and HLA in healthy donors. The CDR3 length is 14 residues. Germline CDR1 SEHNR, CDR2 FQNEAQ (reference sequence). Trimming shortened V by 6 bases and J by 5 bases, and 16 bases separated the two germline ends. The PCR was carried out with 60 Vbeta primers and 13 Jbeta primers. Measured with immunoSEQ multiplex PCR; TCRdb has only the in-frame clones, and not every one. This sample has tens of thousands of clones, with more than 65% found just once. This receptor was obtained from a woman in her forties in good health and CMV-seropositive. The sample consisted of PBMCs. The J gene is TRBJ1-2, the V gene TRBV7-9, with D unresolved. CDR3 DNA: TGTGCCAGCAGTCCAGACGGGGTCGTTTATGGCTACACCTTC. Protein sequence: CASSPDGVVYGYTF.